This T cell receptor (beta chain) was captured by sequencing in a study of glioma-infiltrating T cells after dendritic cell vaccination. Whole-study context: Between about 2002 and 2013, patients got autologous tumor lysate-pulsed dendritic cell vaccines. The vaccine used monocyte-derived dendritic cells pulsed overnight with autologous tumor lysate.

Study-wide results and caveats: No direct clonality-survival link was found; a diverse polyclonal response may matter.

This clone has only a few counts. Antigen specificity is unknown. Sequenced by immunoSEQ multiplex PCR; TCRdb stores in-frame clones only, minus some. The sample has 85,000 or so clones; around 84% are singletons. The CDR3 is 17 amino acids. J gave up 1 base and V 5 bases, and 10 bases lay outside the gene matches. The germline V gene encodes CDR1 MGHDK and CDR2 SYGVNS. Time point in this sample: after dendritic cell vaccination, including at tumor progression/relapse. Selection required adequate fresh-frozen tumor tissue plus more than two years' survival data. This TCR was sampled from a human donor with glioblastoma. The chain uses TRBV25-1 and TRBJ2-3; TRBD2 matches at 9 bases. Material: blood, obtained after dendritic cell vaccination. The CDR3 nucleotides read TGTGCCAGCAGTACCTGGACGGTAGCGGGGGGCACAGATACGCAGTATTTT. This sequence encodes CASSTWTVAGGTDTQYF.